This record concerns one T cell receptor (beta chain) sequence. Its antigen is not identified. This sample stems from a study of shared clonotypes between healthy human individuals. Findings of the study overall: The donor pool, a small one, limited the genetic and exposure-history diversity represented.

Trimming took off 4 bases at V and 1 base at J, with 11 bases between the two ends. The CDR3 spans 14 residues. Germline V lookup: CDR1 SGHRS, CDR2 YFSETQ. Unsorted samples relied on tens of millions of PBMCs, which served as the source of genomic DNA. Per the study methods: Filtering differed, since immunoSEQ gave only junction sequences and no quality scores. Method: immunoSEQ multiplex PCR; TCRdb's copy keeps in-frame clones and lacks some. V, J and clone size are those of that table, while D and trimming were read from the DNA. The profile covers approximately 500,000 clones, with over 75% appearing a single time and roughly 13% taken by the ten largest.

The receptor comes from a woman between 40 and 55 years old in good health. Some clones in this sample may be carry-over from other donors' samples. The sequenced sample was PBMCs. The chain links TRBV5-1 to TRBJ2-5; D tentatively fits TRBD1 or TRBD2 (5 bases each). CDR3 loop: CASSRDRLQETQYF. DNA of the CDR3: TGCGCCAGCAGCCGGGACCGCCTCCAAGAGACCCAGTACTTC.